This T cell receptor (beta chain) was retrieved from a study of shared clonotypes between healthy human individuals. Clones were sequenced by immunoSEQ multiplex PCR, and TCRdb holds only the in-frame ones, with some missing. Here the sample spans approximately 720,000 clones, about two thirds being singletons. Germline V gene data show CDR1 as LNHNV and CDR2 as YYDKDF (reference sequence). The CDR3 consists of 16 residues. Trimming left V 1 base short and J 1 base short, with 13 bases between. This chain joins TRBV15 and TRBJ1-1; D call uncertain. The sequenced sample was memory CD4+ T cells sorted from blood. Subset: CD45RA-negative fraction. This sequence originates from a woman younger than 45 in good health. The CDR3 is CATSRAHSNGNTEAFF. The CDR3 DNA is TGTGCCACCAGCAGAGCCCACTCGAACGGGAACACTGAAGCTTTCTTT.